This T cell receptor beta chain was sequenced for a study of T cell repertoires in cytomegalovirus infection. Study conclusions and caveats: In two of eight donors, the top clonotype was HLA-C-restricted CMV-specific.

TCRdb reprocessed the reads with MiXCR, giving one entry per CDR3 protein. The sample shows roughly 350,000 distinct CDR3 sequences, just under 35% of them seen only once. There are a few counts of this clonotype. What it recognizes is unknown. CDR3 size: 18 residues. Germline lookup yields CDR1 SGHVS and CDR2 FQNEAQ. Trimming pared 5 bases from V and 2 bases from J, leaving 19 bases between. This receptor was identified in a human donor in good health (CMV status not recorded). Some clones in this sample may be carry-over from other donors' samples. The chain is built from TRBV7-8 and TRBJ2-6; tentatively, D is TRBD2 (7 bases). The sequencing here drew on cultured PBMCs, taken from culture after CMV antigen stimulation. Here the CDR3 reads CASSLQGWDYAGANVLTF. CDR3 coding DNA: TGTGCCAGCAGCCTACAGGGTTGGGACTATGCTGGGGCCAACGTCCTGACTTTC.